A selection of T cell receptor beta chains follows, all from one sample in a study of CD8 T cells in Susac syndrome. TCRdb passed the immunoSEQ multiplex PCR reads through MiXCR, listing each CDR3 protein once. In the table there are 150,000 to 200,000 distinct CDR3 sequences, approximately 96% of which are singletons. The material sequenced was CD4+ T cells from PBMCs. These receptors all stem from a human donor with Susac syndrome. Both conserved end residues are part of each CDR3. The D gene is left open where the match is weak. Clone size, where shown, is once, few, many, or a class for clones that have expanded.

D: .; V: TRBV30; J: TRBJ2-1; size: .; DNA: TGTGCCTGGAGTGAGGGACCCTACAATGAGCAGTTCTTC; CDR3: CAWSEGPYNEQFF
D: .; V: TRBV3-1; J: TRBJ2-3; size: .; DNA: TGTGCCAGCGGAGACCTAAACCAAGGGGATACGCAGTATTTT; CDR3: CASGDLNQGDTQYF
D: TRBD2; V: TRBV2; J: TRBJ2-3; size: .; DNA: TGTGCCAGCTCTCTTAGCGGGCTCCAGGCAGATACGCAGTATTTT; CDR3: CASSLSGLQADTQYF
D: .; V: TRBV3-1; J: TRBJ1-1; size: .; DNA: TGTGCCAGCAGACAGGGACGGCCAGACACTGAAGCTTTCTTT; CDR3: CASRQGRPDTEAFF
D: .; V: TRBV7-9; J: TRBJ1-1; size: .; DNA: TGTGCCAGCAGCTTACCGCAGGACACTGAAGCTTTCTTT; CDR3: CASSLPQDTEAFF
D: TRBD1; V: TRBV20-1; J: TRBJ1-6; size: .; DNA: TGCAGTGCTAATGGGGGACAGGGGTTTAATTCACCCCTCCACTTT; CDR3: CSANGGQGFNSPLHF
D: .; V: TRBV12-3/TRBV12-4; J: TRBJ2-2; size: .; DNA: TGTGCCAGCAAGTCAAGGACGAACACCGGGGAGCTGTTTTTT; CDR3: CASKSRTNTGELFF
D: .; V: TRBV30; J: TRBJ1-2; size: .; DNA: TGTGCCTGGGGAAAGATTGATAACTATGGCTACACCTTC; CDR3: CAWGKIDNYGYTF
D: .; V: TRBV7-9; J: TRBJ1-6; size: .; DNA: TGTGCCAGCAGCCCCGGACGTCGGGGATCACCCCTCCACTTT; CDR3: CASSPGRRGSPLHF
D: TRBD2; V: TRBV20-1; J: TRBJ2-3; size: .; DNA: TGCAGTACTAAGGGACTAGCAAACACAGATACGCAGTATTTT; CDR3: CSTKGLANTDTQYF
D: TRBD1; V: TRBV12-3/TRBV12-4; J: TRBJ1-1; size: .; DNA: TGTGCCAGCAGCTCCCTGGCCTTGACAGGGGAAGGCACTGAAGCTTTCTTT; CDR3: CASSSLALTGEGTEAFF
D: TRBD2; V: TRBV28; J: TRBJ2-5; size: .; DNA: TGTGCCAGCAGCTCACCTACGGGGGGGAAGGAGACCCAGTACTTC; CDR3: CASSSPTGGKETQYF
D: TRBD1; V: TRBV7-8; J: TRBJ1-3; size: .; DNA: TGTGCCAGCAGCTTTTGGACAGGCACCGCTTCGCTCCCTGGAAACACCATATATTTT; CDR3: CASSFWTGTASLPGNTIYF
D: .; V: TRBV6-5; J: TRBJ2-1; size: .; DNA: TGTGCAAGCAGGGGGGTAGAACCCAATGAGCAGTTCTTC; CDR3: CASRGVEPNEQFF
D: .; V: TRBV19; J: TRBJ1-6; size: once; DNA: TGTGCCAGTAGTATAGAAAGCTTTAATTCACCCCTCCACTTT; CDR3: CASSIESFNSPLHF
D: .; V: TRBV11-2; J: TRBJ2-3; size: .; DNA: TGTGCCAGCAGCTTAGATTGGACGAAGACGCAGTATTTT; CDR3: CASSLDWTKTQYF